This T cell receptor beta chain was found in a study of T cell responses to AZD1222 COVID-19 vaccine. TCRdb's table, derived via immunoSEQ multiplex PCR, lists solely in-frame clones and lacks some. The table has approximately 150,000 clones, more than 85% seen once. The CDR3 has 15 amino acids. Germline CDR1 is ENHRY and CDR2 is SYGVKD. J lost 7 bases, V lost 5 bases, and 8 bases had no gene match. The receptor was derived from an adult in good health. Source: peripheral blood, taken on day 0 of AZD1222 vaccination. The V gene is TRBV10-3, the J gene TRBJ2-1; 10 nucleotides align to TRBD2. CDR3 sequence (DNA): TGTGCCATCAGTCCACAAGAGCGGGAGGGGAATGAGCAGTTCTTC. It specifies CAISPQEREGNEQFF.